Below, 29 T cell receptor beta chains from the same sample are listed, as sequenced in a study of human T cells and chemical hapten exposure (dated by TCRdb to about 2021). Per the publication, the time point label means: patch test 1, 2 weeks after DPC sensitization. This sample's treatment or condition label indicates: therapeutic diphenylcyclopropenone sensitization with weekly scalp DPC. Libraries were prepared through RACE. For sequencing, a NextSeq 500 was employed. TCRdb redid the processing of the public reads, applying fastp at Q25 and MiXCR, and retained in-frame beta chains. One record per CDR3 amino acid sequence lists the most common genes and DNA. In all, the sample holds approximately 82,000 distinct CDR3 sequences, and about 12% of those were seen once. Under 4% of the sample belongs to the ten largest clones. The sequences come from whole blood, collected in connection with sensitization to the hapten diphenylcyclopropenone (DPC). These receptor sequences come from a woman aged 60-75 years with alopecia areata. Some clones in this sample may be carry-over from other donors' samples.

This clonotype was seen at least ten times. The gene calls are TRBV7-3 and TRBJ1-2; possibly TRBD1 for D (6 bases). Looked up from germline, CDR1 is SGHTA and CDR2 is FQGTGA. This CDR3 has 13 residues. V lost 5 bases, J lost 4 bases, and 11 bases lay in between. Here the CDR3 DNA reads TGTGCCAGCAGCCTTGACAGGAGCTATGGCTACACCTTC. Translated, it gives CASSLDRSYGYTF.

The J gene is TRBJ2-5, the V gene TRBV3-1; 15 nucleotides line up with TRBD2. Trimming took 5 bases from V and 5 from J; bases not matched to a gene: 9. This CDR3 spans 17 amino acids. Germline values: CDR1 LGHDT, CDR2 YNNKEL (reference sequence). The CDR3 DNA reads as TGTGCCAGCAGCGATGGACTAGCGGGGGGGCTCTTGGAGACCCAGTACTTC. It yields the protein CASSDGLAGGLLETQYF.

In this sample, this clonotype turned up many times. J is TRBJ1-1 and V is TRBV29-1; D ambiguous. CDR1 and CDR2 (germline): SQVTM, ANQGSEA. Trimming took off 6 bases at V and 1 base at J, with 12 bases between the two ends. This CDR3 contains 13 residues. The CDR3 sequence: CSVQSKWNTEAFF. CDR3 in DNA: TGCAGCGTCCAAAGTAAGTGGAACACTGAAGCTTTCTTT. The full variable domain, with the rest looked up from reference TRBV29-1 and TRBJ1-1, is SAVISQKPSRDICQRGTSLTIQCQVDSQVTMMFWYRQQPGQSLTLIATANQGSEATYESGFVIDKFPISRPNLTFSTLTVSNMSPEDSSIYLCSVQSKWNTEAFFGQGTRLTVV.

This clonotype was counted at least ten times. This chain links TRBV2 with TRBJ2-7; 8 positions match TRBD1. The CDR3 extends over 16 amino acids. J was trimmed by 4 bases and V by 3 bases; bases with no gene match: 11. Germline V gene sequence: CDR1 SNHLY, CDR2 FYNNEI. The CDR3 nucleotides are TGTGCCAGCAGTGACGGATATCCGGGACAGGCGTACGAGCAGTACTTC. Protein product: CASSDGYPGQAYEQYF.

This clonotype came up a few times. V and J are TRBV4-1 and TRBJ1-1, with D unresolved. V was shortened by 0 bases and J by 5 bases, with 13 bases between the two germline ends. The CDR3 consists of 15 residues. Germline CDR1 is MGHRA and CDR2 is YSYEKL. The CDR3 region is CASSQDGNSVTEAFF. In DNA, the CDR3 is TGCGCCAGCAGCCAAGACGGGAATTCTGTAACTGAAGCTTTCTTT.

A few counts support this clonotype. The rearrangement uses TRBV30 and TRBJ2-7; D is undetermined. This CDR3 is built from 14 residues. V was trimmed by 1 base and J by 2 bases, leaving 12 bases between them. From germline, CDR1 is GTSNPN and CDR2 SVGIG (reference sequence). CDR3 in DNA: TGTGCCTGGAGTGACCCCCCGGCTCCCTACGAGCAGTACTTC. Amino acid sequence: CAWSDPPAPYEQYF.

Here the CDR3 reads CASSLHPTGPGELFF. DNA for the CDR3: TGTGCCAGCAGCCTCCACCCGACAGGGCCCGGGGAGCTGTTTTTT. The chain couples TRBV6-1 to TRBJ2-2; 7 bases match TRBD1. This CDR3 region has 15 residues. Germline V CDR1 and CDR2: MNHNS, SASEGT. Trimming at V came to 6 bases and at J to 6 bases, leaving 10 bases not matched to a gene.

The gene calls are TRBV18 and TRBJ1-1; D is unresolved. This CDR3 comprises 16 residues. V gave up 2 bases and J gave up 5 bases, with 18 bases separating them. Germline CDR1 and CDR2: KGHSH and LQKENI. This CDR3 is CASSPEDLSGGTEAFF. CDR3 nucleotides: TGTGCCAGCTCACCAGAAGATCTTTCCGGTGGGACTGAAGCTTTCTTT.

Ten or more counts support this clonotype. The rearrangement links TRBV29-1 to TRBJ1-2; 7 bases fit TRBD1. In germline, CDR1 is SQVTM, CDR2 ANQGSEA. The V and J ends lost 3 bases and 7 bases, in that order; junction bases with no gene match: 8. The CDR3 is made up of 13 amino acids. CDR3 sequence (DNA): TGCAGCGTTGACCCTGACAGGGCGGCTGGCTACACCTTC. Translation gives CSVDPDRAAGYTF.

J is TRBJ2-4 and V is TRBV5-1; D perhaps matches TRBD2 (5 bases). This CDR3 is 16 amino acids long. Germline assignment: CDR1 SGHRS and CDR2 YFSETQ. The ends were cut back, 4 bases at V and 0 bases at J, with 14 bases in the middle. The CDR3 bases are TGCGCCAGCAGCCCCGAAGCCGGACTAGCCAAAAACATTCAGTACTTC. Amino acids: CASSPEAGLAKNIQYF.

The CDR3 bases are TGTGCCAGCAGGTTAAGATTGACAGTCAACATAGGGACGACTGAAGCTTTCTTT. Encoded protein: CASRLRLTVNIGTTEAFF. The chain joins TRBV6-1 to TRBJ1-1, with D possibly matching TRBD1 (5 bases). The germline V and J ends were trimmed by 6 bases and 5 bases, with 28 bases remaining between them. Germline V gene data show CDR1 as MNHNS and CDR2 as SASEGT. The CDR3 contains 18 residues.

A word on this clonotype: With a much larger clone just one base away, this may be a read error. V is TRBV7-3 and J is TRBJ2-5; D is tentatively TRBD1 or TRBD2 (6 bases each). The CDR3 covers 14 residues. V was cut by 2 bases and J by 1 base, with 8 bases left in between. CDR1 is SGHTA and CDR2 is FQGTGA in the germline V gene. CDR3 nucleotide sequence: TGTGCCAGCAGCTTAGGAGGGGGCCAAGAGACCCAGTACTTC. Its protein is CASSLGGGQETQYF.

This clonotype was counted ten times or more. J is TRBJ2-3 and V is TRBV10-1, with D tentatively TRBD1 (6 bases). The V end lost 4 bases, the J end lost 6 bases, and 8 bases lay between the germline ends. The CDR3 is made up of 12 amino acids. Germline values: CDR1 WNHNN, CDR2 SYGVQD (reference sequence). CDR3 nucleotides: TGCGCCAGCAGTGGTCAGGGGGATACGCAGTATTTT. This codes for CASSGQGDTQYF.

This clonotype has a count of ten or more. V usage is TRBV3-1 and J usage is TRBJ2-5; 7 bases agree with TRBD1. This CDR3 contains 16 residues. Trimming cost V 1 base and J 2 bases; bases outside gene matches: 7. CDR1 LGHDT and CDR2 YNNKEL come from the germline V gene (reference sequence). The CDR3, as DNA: TGTGCCAGCAGCCAAGCTACAGGGGCCGATCAAGAGACCCAGTACTTC. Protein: CASSQATGADQETQYF.

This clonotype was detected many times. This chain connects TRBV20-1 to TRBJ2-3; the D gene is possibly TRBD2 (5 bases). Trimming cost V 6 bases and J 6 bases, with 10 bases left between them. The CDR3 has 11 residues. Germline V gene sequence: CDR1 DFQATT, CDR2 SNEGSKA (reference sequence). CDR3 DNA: TGCAGTGCCGGACTGTACGATACGCAGTATTTT. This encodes CSAGLYDTQYF.

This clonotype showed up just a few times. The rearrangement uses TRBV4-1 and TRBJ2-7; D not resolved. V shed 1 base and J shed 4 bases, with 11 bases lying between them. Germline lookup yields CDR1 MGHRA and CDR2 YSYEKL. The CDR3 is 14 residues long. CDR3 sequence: CASSQVVQVYEQYF. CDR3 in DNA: TGCGCCAGCAGCCAAGTAGTACAAGTTTACGAGCAGTACTTC.

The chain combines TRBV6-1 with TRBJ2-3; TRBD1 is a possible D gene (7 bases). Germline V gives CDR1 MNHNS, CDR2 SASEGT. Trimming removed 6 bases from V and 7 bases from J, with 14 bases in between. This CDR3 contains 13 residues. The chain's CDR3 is CASRTAGGHTQYF. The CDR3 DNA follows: TGTGCCAGCAGAACTGCAGGGGGGCATACGCAGTATTTT.

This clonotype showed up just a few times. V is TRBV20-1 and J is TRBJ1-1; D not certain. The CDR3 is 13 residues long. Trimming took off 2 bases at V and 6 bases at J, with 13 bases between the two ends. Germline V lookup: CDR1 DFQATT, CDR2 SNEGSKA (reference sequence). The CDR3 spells CSARTQRWAEAFF. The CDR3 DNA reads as TGCAGTGCTAGAACACAACGGTGGGCTGAAGCTTTCTTT.

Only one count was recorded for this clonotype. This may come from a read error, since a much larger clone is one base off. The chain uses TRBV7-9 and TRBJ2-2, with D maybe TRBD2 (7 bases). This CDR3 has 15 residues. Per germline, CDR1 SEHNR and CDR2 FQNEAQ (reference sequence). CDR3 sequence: CAGSPGRGQAGELFF. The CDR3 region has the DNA TGTGCCGGCAGCCCCGGGCGGGGGCAGGCCGGGGAGCTGTTTTTT.

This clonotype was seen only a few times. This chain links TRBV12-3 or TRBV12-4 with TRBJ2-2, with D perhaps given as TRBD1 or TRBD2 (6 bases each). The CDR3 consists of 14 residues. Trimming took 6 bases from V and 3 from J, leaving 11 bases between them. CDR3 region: CASSGGTDTGELFF. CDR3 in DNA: TGTGCCAGCAGCGGGGGCACTGACACCGGGGAGCTGTTTTTT.

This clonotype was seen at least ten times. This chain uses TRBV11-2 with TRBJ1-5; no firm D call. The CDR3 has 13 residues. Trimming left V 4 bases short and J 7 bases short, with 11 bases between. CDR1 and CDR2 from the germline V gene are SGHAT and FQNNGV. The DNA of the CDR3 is TGTGCCAGCAGCTCCCGGACTCTCCAGCCCCAGCATTTT. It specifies CASSSRTLQPQHF.

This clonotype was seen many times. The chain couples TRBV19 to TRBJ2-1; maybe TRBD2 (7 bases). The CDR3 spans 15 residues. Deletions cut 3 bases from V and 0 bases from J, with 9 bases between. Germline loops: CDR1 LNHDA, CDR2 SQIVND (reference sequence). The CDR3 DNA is TGTGCCAGTAGTATCGCGGGGGCCTCCTACAATGAGCAGTTCTTC. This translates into CASSIAGASYNEQFF.

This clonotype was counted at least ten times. As DNA, the CDR3 is TGTGCCATCAAGGACAGGGGGCTGGGGACTGAAGCTTTCTTT. Its translation: CAIKDRGLGTEAFF. V usage is TRBV10-3 and J usage is TRBJ1-1, with 11 bases fitting TRBD1. This CDR3 comprises 14 residues. Trimming took 7 bases from V and 5 from J; bases not matched to a gene: 6. Per germline, CDR1 ENHRY and CDR2 SYGVKD.

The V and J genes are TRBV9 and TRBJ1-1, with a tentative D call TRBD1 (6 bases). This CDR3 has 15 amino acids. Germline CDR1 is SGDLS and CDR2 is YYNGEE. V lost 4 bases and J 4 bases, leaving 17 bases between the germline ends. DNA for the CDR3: TGTGCCAGCAGCCCCCGAGGGGGGTTTGGCACTGAAGCTTTCTTT. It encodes CASSPRGGFGTEAFF.

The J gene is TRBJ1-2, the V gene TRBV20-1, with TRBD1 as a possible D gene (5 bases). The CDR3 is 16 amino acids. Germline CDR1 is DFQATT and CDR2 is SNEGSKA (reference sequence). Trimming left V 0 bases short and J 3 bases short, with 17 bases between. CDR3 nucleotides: TGCAGTGCTAGAGATACCGGGACGCAAAAAGACTATGGCTACACCTTC. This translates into CSARDTGTQKDYGYTF.

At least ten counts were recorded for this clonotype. In nucleotides, the CDR3 is TGTGCCAGCTCACAAGATCTAGCGGCCACCTACGAGCAGTACTTC. It is translated as CASSQDLAATYEQYF. This rearrangement joins TRBV18 to TRBJ2-7, with TRBD2 identical over 7 bases. Per germline, CDR1 KGHSH and CDR2 LQKENI. V lost 4 bases, J lost 2 bases, and 8 bases stayed unmatched. CDR3 length: 15 residues. Complete variable domain (other parts from reference TRBV18 and TRBJ2-7): NAGVMQNPRHLVRRRGQEARLRCSPMKGHSHVYWYRQLPEEGLKFMVYLQKENIIDESGMPKERFSAEFPKEGPSILRIQQVVRGDSAAYFCASSQDLAATYEQYFGPGTRLTVT.

The CDR3 region is CASSNSGQGYGYTF. For the CDR3, the DNA is TGTGCCAGCAGCAACTCCGGACAGGGGTACGGCTACACCTTC. The V gene is TRBV5-5, the J gene TRBJ1-2; 9 bases agree with TRBD1. The CDR3 contains 14 residues. The V and J ends lost 4 bases and 8 bases, in that order; junction bases with no gene match: 9. Germline CDR1 and CDR2: SGHKS and YYEKEE (reference sequence).

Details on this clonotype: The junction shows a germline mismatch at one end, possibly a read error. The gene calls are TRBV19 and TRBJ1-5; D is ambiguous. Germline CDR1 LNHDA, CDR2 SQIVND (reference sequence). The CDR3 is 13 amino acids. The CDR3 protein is CASSLLSNRPQHF. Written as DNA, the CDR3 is TGTGCCAGTAGCCTACTAAGCAATCGGCCCCAGCATTTT.

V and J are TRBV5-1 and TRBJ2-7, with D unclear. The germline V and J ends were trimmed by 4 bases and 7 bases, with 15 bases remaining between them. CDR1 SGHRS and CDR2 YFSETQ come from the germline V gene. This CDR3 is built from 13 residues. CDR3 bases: TGCGCCAGCAGCAATCAACGGCTAGAGGAGCAGTACTTC. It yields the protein CASSNQRLEEQYF.